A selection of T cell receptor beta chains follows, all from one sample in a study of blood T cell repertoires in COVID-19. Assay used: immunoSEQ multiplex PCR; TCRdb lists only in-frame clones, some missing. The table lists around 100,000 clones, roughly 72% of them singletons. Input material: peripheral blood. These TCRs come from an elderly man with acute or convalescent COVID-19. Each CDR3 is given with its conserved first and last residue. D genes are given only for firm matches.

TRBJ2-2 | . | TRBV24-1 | CATARRGPGELFF
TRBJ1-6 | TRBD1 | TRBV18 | CASSPGTGQSPLHF
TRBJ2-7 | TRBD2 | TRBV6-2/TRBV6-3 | CASSVSGRAVYEQYF
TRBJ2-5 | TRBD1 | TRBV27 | CASSNVRDRMYQETQYF
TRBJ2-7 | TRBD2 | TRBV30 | CAWSGGRSYEQYF
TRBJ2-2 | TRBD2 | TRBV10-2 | CASSVGGPHTGELFF
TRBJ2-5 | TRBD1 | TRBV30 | CAWNRGQETQYF
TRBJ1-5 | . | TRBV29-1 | CSVEEAAGQPQHF
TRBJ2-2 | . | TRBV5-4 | CASGPSSPTGELFF
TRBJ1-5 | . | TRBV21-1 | CASSRTGPHQPQHF
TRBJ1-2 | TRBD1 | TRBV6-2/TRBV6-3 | CASSYLAGTGGANGYTF
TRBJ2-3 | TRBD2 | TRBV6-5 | CATARLAGGSDTQYF
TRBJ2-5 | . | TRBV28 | CASSASLPETQYF
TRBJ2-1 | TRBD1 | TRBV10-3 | CAISELGQGASSWGNEQFF
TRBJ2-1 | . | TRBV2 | CASSVKRPVTEQFF
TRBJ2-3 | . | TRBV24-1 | CATSDLGLSADTQYF
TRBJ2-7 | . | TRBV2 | CASSGLHDSYEQYF
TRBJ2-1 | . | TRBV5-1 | CASSPRPNGEQFF
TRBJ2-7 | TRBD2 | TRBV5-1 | CASSVLAGGPYEQYF
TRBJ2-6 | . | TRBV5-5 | CASSGGGDGANVLTF
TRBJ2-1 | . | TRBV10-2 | CASSEEGGTYNEQFF
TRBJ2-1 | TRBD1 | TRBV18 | CASSSAPGQGSNEQFF
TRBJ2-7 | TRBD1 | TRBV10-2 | CASRTGTYEQYF
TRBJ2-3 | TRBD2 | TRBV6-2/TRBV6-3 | CASSWIAGADTQYF
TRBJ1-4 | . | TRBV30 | CAWSVMGGEKLFF
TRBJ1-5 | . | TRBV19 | CASTAGSGNQPQHF
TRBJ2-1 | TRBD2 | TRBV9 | CASRTSGSQGNEQFF
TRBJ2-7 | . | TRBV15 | CATSRETAGNINEQYF
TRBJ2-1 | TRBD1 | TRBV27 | CASAPGQGTNEQFF
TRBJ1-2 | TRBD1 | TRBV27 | CASRSGQGAYGYTF
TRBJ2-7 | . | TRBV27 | CASRQGTTSYEQYF
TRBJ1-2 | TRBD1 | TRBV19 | CASSRTTGGGYYGYTF
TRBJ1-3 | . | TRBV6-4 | CASSVYNGQQVLPNTIYF